The 32 T cell receptor beta chains below all came from one sample that was sequenced in a study of T cells in Graves' hyperthyroidism and ophthalmopathy. Researchers took RNA transcripts and amplified the TCR beta CDR3 regions from them. TCR CDR3 regions were first amplified by RT-PCR with HTBI primers. TCRdb re-analysed the multiplex PCR reads in MiXCR, keeping a single row per CDR3 protein. The sample consists of about 480,000 distinct CDR3 sequences, over 13% of them appearing once. The sequenced material came from blood. The receptors here all came from a woman in her late teens or twenties with Graves' hyperthyroidism.

As for this clonotype: This sequence may be a read error, since a much larger clone differs from it by one base. Here the CDR3 omits its conserved ending phenylalanine or tryptophan, so a read error is the likely source. In nucleotides, the CDR3 is TGTGCCAGCAGCTTATTCCCGAACACTGAAGCTTTCGTT. Protein product: CASSLFPNTEAFV. The genes are TRBV11-3 and TRBJ1-1, with D uncertain. V was cut by 2 bases and J by 1 base, with 5 bases left in between. The germline CDR1 and CDR2 sequences are SGHNT and YENEEA. The CDR3 extends over 13 amino acids.

This clonotype was observed at least ten times. This chain uses TRBV5-1 with TRBJ1-1, with 8 positions matching TRBD1. The CDR3 loop spans 14 amino acids. Germline-derived CDR1 and CDR2 are SGHRS and YFSETQ. V lost 2 bases to trimming and J lost 5 bases; unmatched junction nucleotides: 5. The CDR3 protein is CASSLYRGETEAFF. Here the CDR3 DNA reads TGCGCCAGCAGCTTATACAGGGGGGAGACTGAAGCTTTCTTT.

This clonotype was found many times. The rearrangement uses TRBV11-2 and TRBJ2-1; D is undetermined. Per germline, CDR1 SGHAT and CDR2 FQNNGV. Trimming removed 1 base from V and 10 bases from J, with 8 bases in between. The CDR3 sequence is 12 residues long. The CDR3 DNA is TGTGCCAGCAGCTTAGTTCCGCTGGAGCAGTTCTTC. Translation gives CASSLVPLEQFF.

This clonotype was seen at least ten times. The V call is TRBV19, the J call TRBJ2-1, with 8 bases aligning to TRBD2. The J segment lost 0 bases and the V segment lost 5 bases, leaving 6 bases of the junction unmatched. Germline CDR1 is LNHDA and CDR2 is SQIVND (reference sequence). The CDR3 runs 16 residues. This chain's CDR3 is CASSDSGMSSYNEQFF. CDR3 DNA: TGTGCCAGTAGTGATAGCGGGATGAGCTCCTACAATGAGCAGTTCTTC.

This clonotype was seen many times. V and J are TRBV7-9 and TRBJ2-5; TRBD1 matches 9 bases. The V gene's germline CDR1 is SEHNR and CDR2 FQNEAQ (reference sequence). V gave up 6 bases and J gave up 5 bases; unmatched junction bases: 13. This CDR3 is 16 amino acids long. The CDR3 DNA is TGTGCCAGCAGACCAAAGGGGGGACAGGGTCTTGAGACCCAGTACTTC. Its protein is CASRPKGGQGLETQYF.

The rearrangement joins TRBV15 to TRBJ2-1; unclear D gene. Deletions cut 2 bases from V and 2 bases from J, with 13 bases between. The CDR3 length is 16 residues. Germline V lookup: CDR1 LNHNV, CDR2 YYDKDF (reference sequence). CDR3 sequence reads: CATSRSYGNTYNEQFF. For the CDR3, the DNA is TGTGCCACCAGCAGATCCTACGGCAACACCTACAATGAGCAGTTCTTC.

At least ten counts were recorded for this clonotype. The CDR3 loop reads CATKGDTEKLFF. The CDR3, as DNA: TGTGCCACCAAAGGAGACACTGAAAAACTGTTTTTT. The V gene is TRBV15, the J gene TRBJ1-4; D is unclear. Per the germline V gene, CDR1 is LNHNV and CDR2 is YYDKDF (reference sequence). Between the trimmed V and J ends, which lost 7 bases and 7 bases, there was a span of 10 bases. This CDR3 has 12 residues.

The CDR3 spells CASSTRTSLGEKTQYF. The DNA for the CDR3 is TGTGCCAGCAGCACCCGGACTAGTTTGGGTGAAAAGACCCAGTACTTC. The rearrangement links TRBV13 to TRBJ2-5; 7 bases line up with TRBD2. The V gene end was trimmed by 5 bases and the J gene end by 6 bases; junction bases not matched to a gene: 15. The CDR3 has 16 residues. Germline-derived CDR1 and CDR2 are PRHDT and FYEKMQ (reference sequence).

Ten or more counts support this clonotype. The chain has TRBV7-2 and TRBJ2-1; D may be TRBD1 or TRBD2 (5 bases each). Germline CDR1 reads SGHTA; CDR2 reads FQGNSA. The CDR3 covers 13 residues. V shed 5 bases and J shed 8 bases, with 13 bases lying between them. The CDR3 DNA sequence: TGTGCCAGCAGCCTCATCGGGGCGGATGAGCAGTTCTTC. The encoded protein is CASSLIGADEQFF. Using reference TRBV7-2 and TRBJ2-1 for the parts outside the CDR3, the full variable domain is GAGVSQSPSNKVTEKGKDVELRCDPISGHTALYWYRQSLGQGLEFLIYFQGNSAPDKSGLPSDRFSAERTGGSVSTLTIQRTQQEDSAVYLCASSLIGADEQFFGPGTRLTVL.

In this sample, this clonotype turned up a few times. Since a much larger clone is just one base distant, this may be a read error. For the CDR3, the DNA is TGTGCCAGCAGTCCCCCCAGGGATTATAATTCACCCCTCCACTTT. Translating gives CASSPPRDYNSPLHF. This chain connects TRBV12-3 or TRBV12-4 to TRBJ1-6, with a possible D match to TRBD1 (5 bases). There are 15 residues in the CDR3. V shed 5 bases and J shed 4 bases, with 12 bases lying between them.

This clonotype was seen repeatedly, ten times or more. This chain connects TRBV12-3 or TRBV12-4 to TRBJ2-1; D is possibly TRBD2 (5 bases). The CDR3 contains 14 residues. Trimming removed 5 bases from V and 2 bases from J, with 10 bases in between. CDR3 region: CASSQSGTYNEQFF. The CDR3 DNA reads as TGTGCCAGCAGTCAAAGCGGAACCTACAATGAGCAGTTCTTC.

The sample holds many counts of this clonotype. The chain combines TRBV2 with TRBJ2-1; 8 bases align to TRBD2. Germline trimming cut 6 bases from V and 2 bases from J; bases unmatched to any gene: 6. The CDR3 contains 15 residues. Germline loops: CDR1 SNHLY, CDR2 FYNNEI. In DNA form, the CDR3 reads TGTGCCAGCAGATCCGGGACTAGGGCCTACAATGAGCAGTTCTTC. Translation gives CASRSGTRAYNEQFF.

The gene calls are TRBV6-1 and TRBJ2-5; 14 nucleotides match TRBD2. Germline assignment: CDR1 MNHNS and CDR2 SASEGT. The CDR3 consists of 17 residues. Germline trimming cut 6 bases from V and 4 bases from J; bases unmatched to any gene: 10. The CDR3 DNA sequence: TGTGCCAGCAGACACGGCCCGGGACTAGCGGGAGTAGAGACCCAGTACTTC. The encoded protein is CASRHGPGLAGVETQYF.

The DNA for the CDR3 is TGTGCCAGCAGCCAAGGCTCTTTTGTTTATGGCTACACCTTC. As protein: CASSQGSFVYGYTF. V is TRBV3-1 and J is TRBJ1-2; D is unresolved. V lost 1 base to trimming and J lost 5 bases, with 11 bases between them. CDR1 and CDR2 from the germline V gene are LGHDT and YNNKEL (reference sequence). The CDR3 is 14 amino acids.

With respect to this clonotype: A clone one base away is much larger, so this may be a read error. The chain carries TRBV5-1 and TRBJ1-2; D gene unclear. CDR3 size: 14 residues. Germline assignment: CDR1 SGHRS and CDR2 YFSETQ. The CDR3 nucleotides are TGCGCCAGCAGCTTGGCCGACGGGAACTCTGGCTACACCTTC. Translation gives CASSLADGNSGYTF.

This clonotype was detected only a few times. V usage is TRBV29-1 and J usage is TRBJ1-1, with D unclear. Trimming removed 8 bases at V and 5 bases at J, with 15 bases between. CDR3 length: 12 residues. Germline CDR1 is SQVTM and CDR2 is ANQGSEA. The CDR3 DNA reads as TGCAGCACCCGAGGGAGGGAAACTGAAGCTTTCTTT. It encodes CSTRGRETEAFF.

This clonotype came up many times. The V call is TRBV4-1, the J call TRBJ2-2; TRBD1 matches at 9 bases. Germline V lookup: CDR1 MGHRA, CDR2 YSYEKL. The V and J ends lost 2 bases and 2 bases, in that order; junction bases with no gene match: 9. CDR3 length: 18 amino acids. The CDR3 nucleotides read TGCGCCAGCAGCCAACTACATCCGGACAGGGGTAACACCGGGGAGCTGTTTTTT. Translating it yields CASSQLHPDRGNTGELFF.

This clonotype was recorded many times. The chain combines TRBV24-1 with TRBJ1-5; possibly TRBD1 for D (5 bases). The CDR3 contains 16 residues. Germline CDR1 KGHDR, CDR2 SFDVKD. The V gene lost 11 bases and the J gene lost 2 bases, with 21 bases spanning the gap. Here the CDR3 reads CANPGGSLSRNQPQHF. The CDR3 region has the DNA TGTGCCAACCCTGGGGGGAGTTTGTCGCGCAATCAGCCCCAGCATTTT.

There are many counts of this clonotype. The chain has TRBV7-9 and TRBJ2-7; 8 bases are shared with TRBD1. Germline-derived CDR1 and CDR2 are SEHNR and FQNEAQ (reference sequence). The CDR3 extends over 16 amino acids. J lost 0 bases, V lost 6 bases, and 10 bases had no gene match. CDR3 nucleotides: TGTGCCAGCAGGAACACGGGACAGGCGAGCTCCTACGAGCAGTACTTC. Translated: CASRNTGQASSYEQYF.

In its sample, this clonotype was seen a few times. The V gene is TRBV4-1, the J gene TRBJ2-3; 9 bases agree with TRBD1. J lost 2 bases, V lost 0 bases, and 9 bases had no gene match. Germline assignment: CDR1 MGHRA and CDR2 YSYEKL. This CDR3 region has 18 residues. As DNA, the CDR3 is TGCGCCAGCAGCCAAGAGTGGCGGGACAGGGTAGTCACAGATACGCAGTATTTT. Its translation: CASSQEWRDRVVTDTQYF.

There are many counts of this clonotype. At one end the junction does not follow the germline gene, possibly because of a read error. This chain links TRBV7-9 with TRBJ1-5, with 8 bases lining up with TRBD1. CDR3 length: 15 residues. From germline, CDR1 is SEHNR and CDR2 FQNEAQ (reference sequence). The CDR3 loop is CASSLGTGSNQPQHF. Written as DNA, the CDR3 is TGTGCCAGCAGTTTAGGGACAGGCAGCAATCAGCCCCAGCATTTT.

This clonotype was detected many times. The V and J genes are TRBV20-1 and TRBJ2-3; D unresolved. This CDR3 is 11 amino acids long. CDR1 and CDR2 (germline): DFQATT, SNEGSKA (reference sequence). V was pared by 1 base and J by 6 bases, with 5 bases between. CDR3 DNA sequence: TGCAGTGCTAGAGGCGTGGATACGCAGTATTTT. This sequence encodes CSARGVDTQYF.

This clonotype was found many times. The rearrangement uses TRBV30 and TRBJ2-7, with D hard to call. Looked up from germline, CDR1 is GTSNPN and CDR2 is SVGIG (reference sequence). Trimming removed 3 bases from V and 3 bases from J, with 12 bases in between. The CDR3 spans 13 residues. For the CDR3, the DNA is TGTGCCTGGAGAGACCCCACAGACTACGAGCAGTACTTC. Its translation: CAWRDPTDYEQYF.

This clonotype was recorded many times. V usage is TRBV11-3 and J usage is TRBJ2-3, with D perhaps assigned TRBD1 or TRBD2 (5 bases each). V was trimmed by 4 bases and J by 0 bases, leaving 14 bases between them. Germline V lookup: CDR1 SGHNT, CDR2 YENEEA. This CDR3 comprises 16 residues. In DNA, the CDR3 is TGTGCCAGCAGCTCCAGACGGGGCCGCAGCACAGATACGCAGTATTTT. It translates to CASSSRRGRSTDTQYF.

This clonotype was observed at least ten times. The V call is TRBV12-3 or TRBV12-4, the J call TRBJ2-1; 10 bases align to TRBD2. V lost 5 bases, J lost 7 bases, and 14 bases stayed unmatched. This CDR3 is 17 amino acids long. The CDR3 coding sequence is TGTGCCAGCAGTCCCCCCAATCTAGCGGGAGATAGAAATGAGCAGTTCTTC. It encodes CASSPPNLAGDRNEQFF.

The V gene is TRBV4-1, the J gene TRBJ2-1, with 7 nucleotides matching TRBD2. Unmatched junction bases numbered 8, after V lost 1 base and J lost 8 bases. This CDR3 contains 15 residues. The germline CDR1 and CDR2 sequences are MGHRA and YSYEKL. CDR3 nucleotides: TGCGCCAGCAGCCAAGGGGGAGGGTCTAGGGATGAGCAGTTCTTC. The encoded protein is CASSQGGGSRDEQFF.

Ten or more counts support this clonotype. The chain carries TRBV10-3 and TRBJ2-2, with 9 bases fitting TRBD2. The CDR3 is 14 amino acids. After removal of 9 bases from V and 7 bases from J, the junction contained 9 bases not matched to a gene. The germline gives CDR1 ENHRY, CDR2 SYGVKD. As DNA, the CDR3 is TGTGCCATAGCCTTAGCGGGAGAGGACGGGGAGCTGTTTTTT. Protein: CAIALAGEDGELFF.

The sample holds a few counts of this clonotype. V is TRBV24-1 and J is TRBJ2-3, with 10 bases fitting TRBD2. V dropped 4 bases and J dropped 6; count of bases not matched to a gene: 6. CDR1 and CDR2 from the germline V gene are KGHDR and SFDVKD. The CDR3 covers 15 residues. The CDR3 loop is CATSEKSSGGDTQYF. The CDR3 DNA sequence: TGTGCCACCAGTGAAAAATCTAGCGGGGGCGATACGCAGTATTTT.

This clonotype was counted at least ten times. This chain joins TRBV6-1 and TRBJ1-2; a weak D match, TRBD1 (6 bases). The CDR3 length is 13 residues. V gave up 6 bases and J gave up 2 bases, with 10 bases separating them. The germline CDR1 and CDR2 sequences are MNHNS and SASEGT. Here the CDR3 DNA reads TGTGCCAGCAGAAAAACAGGGAACTATGGCTACACCTTC. It yields the protein CASRKTGNYGYTF.

Ten or more counts support this clonotype. The V gene is TRBV12-3 or TRBV12-4, the J gene TRBJ1-5; 8 nucleotides match TRBD1. Losses at the gene ends were 2 bases for V and 6 bases for J; bases not matched to a gene: 6. This CDR3 comprises 15 residues. The CDR3 DNA follows: TGTGCCAGCAGTTTACGACAGGGGCGGACTCAGCCCCAGCATTTT. It specifies CASSLRQGRTQPQHF.

Ten or more counts support this clonotype. The chain has TRBV7-8 and TRBJ2-5; tentative D call: TRBD1 (6 bases). The CDR3 is made up of 15 amino acids. From germline, CDR1 is SGHVS and CDR2 FQNEAQ. The V end lost 5 bases, the J end lost 1 base, and 14 bases lay between the germline ends. CDR3 nucleotide sequence: TGTGCCAGCAGCCTAAACAGGGTTGTCCAAGAGACCCAGTACTTC. Its protein product is CASSLNRVVQETQYF.

CDR3 sequence: CAHSGTNYEQYF. CDR3 bases: TGTGCCCATAGCGGGACCAATTACGAGCAGTACTTC. V gene TRBV6-2 or TRBV6-3 combines with J gene TRBJ2-7; 8 bases are a match to TRBD2. The CDR3 runs to 12 residues. Looked up from germline, CDR1 is MNHEY and CDR2 is SVGEGT. J gave up 4 bases and V 11 bases, and 7 bases lay outside the gene matches.